A selection of T cell receptor beta chains follows, all from one sample in a study of neoadjuvant anti-PD-1 for oral cavity cancer. The protocol was immunoSEQ multiplex PCR, while the TCRdb copy is restricted to in-frame clones and leaves out a portion. In the table there are about 15,000 clones, about 70% of which are singletons. The sample here was PBMCs, taken before nivolumab (anti-PD-1) treatment. These receptor sequences come from a person aged 35 to 85 with oral cavity squamous cell carcinoma. Each CDR3 is given with its conserved first and last residue. The D gene is left open where the match is weak. Only some rows state a clone size, as once, few, many or a class for expanded clones.

TRBV6-5	.	TRBD2	TRBJ2-1	CASSTLAGGSNEQFF	TGTGCCAGCAGTACTCTAGCGGGGGGGAGCAATGAGCAGTTCTTC
TRBV29-1	.	TRBD1	TRBJ1-2	CSAARDRGIDGYTF	TGCAGCGCCGCCCGGGACAGGGGAATTGATGGCTACACCTTC
TRBV5-1	.	.	TRBJ2-7	CASSLVFQGGDLYEQYF	TGCGCCAGCAGCTTGGTCTTTCAAGGAGGGGATTTATACGAGCAGTACTTC
TRBV27	.	.	TRBJ2-2	CASKRTIGTGELFF	TGTGCCAGCAAGAGGACAATTGGGACCGGGGAGCTGTTTTTT
TRBV6-5	.	.	TRBJ1-1	CASSYRRQTEAFF	TGTGCCAGCAGTTACAGGCGGCAGACTGAAGCTTTCTTT
TRBV5-6	.	.	TRBJ1-2	CASSFARAPFYGYTF	TGTGCCAGCAGCTTTGCCCGGGCACCGTTCTATGGCTACACCTTC
TRBV4-1	.	.	TRBJ2-1	CASSQEWVQNNEQFF	TGCGCCAGCAGCCAAGAGTGGGTCCAGAACAATGAGCAGTTCTTC
TRBV5-6	.	.	TRBJ1-3	CASSLTGSGNTIYF	TGTGCCAGCAGCTTGACGGGATCTGGAAACACCATATATTTT
TRBV9	.	.	TRBJ1-5	CASSQGTGYQPQHF	TGTGCCAGCAGCCAAGGGACGGGTTATCAGCCCCAGCATTTT
TRBV30	.	.	TRBJ1-5	CAWGVRMSQPQHF	TGTGCCTGGGGTGTACGGATGTCTCAGCCCCAGCATTTT
TRBV30	once	TRBD1	TRBJ1-4	CAWSEGAGLIPTNEKLFF	TGTGCCTGGAGTGAGGGGGCGGGACTAATTCCGACTAATGAAAAACTGTTTTTT
TRBV12-5	.	.	TRBJ1-5	CASGLVQGRRNQPQHF	TGTGCTAGTGGTTTGGTACAGGGACGCCGCAATCAGCCCCAGCATTTT